This T cell receptor (beta chain) was retrieved from a study of CD4+ T cells in melanoma. General study findings and limits: A reported correlation linked neoantigen-specific CD4+ T cells to CD8+, macrophage and B cell function. Neoantigen-specific CD4+ T cells in melanoma reportedly had diverse differentiation states.

This CDR3 comprises 17 residues. Trimming at V came to 3 bases and at J to 1 base, leaving 14 bases not matched to a gene. CDR1 is GTSNPN and CDR2 is SVGIG in the germline V gene (reference sequence). Only in-frame clones appear in the TCRdb table, and some are missing; sequencing was by immunoSEQ multiplex PCR. In the table there are about 140,000 clones, around nine tenths of which are singletons. With respect to this clone: The antigen remains undetermined.

The chain employs TRBV30 and TRBJ1-2; the match to TRBD1 covers 7 bases. The clonotype comes from a human donor with melanoma. The CDR3 spells CAWRGTGTAAFNYGYTF. The CDR3 bases are TGTGCCTGGAGGGGTACCGGGACAGCGGCATTTAACTATGGCTACACCTTC.